This TCR beta chain was found in a study of blood T cells in healthy people across ages. Germline V gene lookup returns CDR1 SGDLS and CDR2 YYNGEE. Germline trimming cut 0 bases from V and 5 bases from J; bases unmatched to any gene: 4. The CDR3 extends over 15 amino acids. Then a second PCR, running roughly 6 to 12 cycles, was carried out with a sample-barcoded 5' primer and a J-beta primer mix. Using its own MiXCR run on the 5' RACE reads, TCRdb lists one record per CDR3 protein. The data show 700,000 to 900,000 distinct CDR3 sequences, about 26% seen once. This same sample was also taken into another study, of T cells of mothers and their children. As that report states: RNA that had been extracted went wholly into cDNA synthesis, at roughly 1.6 ug per 15 ul.

This chain joins TRBV9 and TRBJ2-5; the match to TRBD1 covers 10 bases. This TCR was recovered from a boy aged 5-17 years in good health. Sequences were obtained from blood. As DNA, the CDR3 is TGTGCCAGCAGCGTAGAAGGGGACAGGGGCGAGACCCAGTACTTC. It specifies CASSVEGDRGETQYF.